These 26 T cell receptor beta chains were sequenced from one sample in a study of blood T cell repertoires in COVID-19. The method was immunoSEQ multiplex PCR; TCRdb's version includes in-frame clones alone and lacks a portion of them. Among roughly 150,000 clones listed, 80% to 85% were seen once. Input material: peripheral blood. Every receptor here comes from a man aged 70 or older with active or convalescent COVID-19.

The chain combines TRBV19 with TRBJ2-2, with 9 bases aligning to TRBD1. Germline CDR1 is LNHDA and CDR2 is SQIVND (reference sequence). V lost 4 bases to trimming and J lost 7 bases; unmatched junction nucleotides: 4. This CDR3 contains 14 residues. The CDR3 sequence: CASSKDRGSGELFF. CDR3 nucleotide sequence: TGTGCCAGTAGTAAAGACAGGGGGAGCGGGGAGCTGTTTTTT.

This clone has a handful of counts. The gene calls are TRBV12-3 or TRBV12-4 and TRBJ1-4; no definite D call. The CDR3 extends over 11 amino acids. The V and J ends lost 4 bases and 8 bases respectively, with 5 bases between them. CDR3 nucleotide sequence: TGTGCCAGCAGTTCGGGGGAAAAACTGTTTTTT. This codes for CASSSGEKLFF.

The CDR3 DNA reads TGTGCTAGTGGTTTGGCGGCAGGGGGAGGCTATGGCTACACCTTC. Translation: CASGLAAGGGYGYTF. V gene TRBV12-5 combines with J gene TRBJ1-2; 7 bases align to TRBD1. Germline lookup yields CDR1 LGHNT and CDR2 FRNRAP. CDR3 length equals 15 residues. J gave up 4 bases and V 1 base, and 6 bases lay outside the gene matches.

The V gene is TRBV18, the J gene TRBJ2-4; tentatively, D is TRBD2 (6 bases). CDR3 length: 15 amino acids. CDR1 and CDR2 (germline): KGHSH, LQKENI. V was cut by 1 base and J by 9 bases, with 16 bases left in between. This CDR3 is CASSPRGGELSIQYF. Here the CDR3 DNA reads TGTGCCAGCTCACCACGAGGCGGGGAACTAAGCATTCAGTACTTC.

The CDR3 region is CATSDQKQGTGELFF. The CDR3 region has the DNA TGTGCCACCAGTGACCAAAAACAGGGGACCGGGGAGCTGTTTTTT. This chain links TRBV24-1 with TRBJ2-2; 7 nucleotides match TRBD1. The CDR3 loop spans 15 amino acids. The junction had 6 bases not matched to a gene; V was cut back by 4 bases and J by 5 bases. Looked up from germline, CDR1 is KGHDR and CDR2 is SFDVKD.

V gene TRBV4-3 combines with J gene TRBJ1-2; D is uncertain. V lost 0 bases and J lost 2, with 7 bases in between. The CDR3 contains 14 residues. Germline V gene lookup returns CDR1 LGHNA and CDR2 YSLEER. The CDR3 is CASSQDKQNYGYTF. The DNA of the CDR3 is TGCGCCAGCAGCCAAGATAAACAGAACTATGGCTACACCTTC.

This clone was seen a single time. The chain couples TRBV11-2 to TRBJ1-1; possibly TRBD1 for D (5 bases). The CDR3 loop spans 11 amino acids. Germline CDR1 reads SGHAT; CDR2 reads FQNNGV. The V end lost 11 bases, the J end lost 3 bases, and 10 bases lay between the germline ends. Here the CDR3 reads CAGGGYTEAFF. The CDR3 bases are TGTGCCGGCGGGGGATACACTGAAGCTTTCTTT.

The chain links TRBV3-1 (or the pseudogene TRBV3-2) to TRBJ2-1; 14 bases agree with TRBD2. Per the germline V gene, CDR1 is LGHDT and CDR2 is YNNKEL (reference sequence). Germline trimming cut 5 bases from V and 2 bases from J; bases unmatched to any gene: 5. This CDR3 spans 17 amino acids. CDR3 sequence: CASSSWTSGRTYNEQFF. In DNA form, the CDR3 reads TGTGCCAGCAGCTCGTGGACTAGCGGGAGGACCTACAATGAGCAGTTCTTC.

The CDR3 loop reads CASSLRQGADYGYTF. The CDR3 bases are TGCGCCAGCAGCCTTCGCCAGGGGGCTGACTATGGCTACACCTTC. This rearrangement joins TRBV5-1 to TRBJ1-2; TRBD1 matches 8 bases. CDR3 length: 15 amino acids. The V segment lost 4 bases and the J segment 3 bases; nucleotides outside the gene matches: 8. Germline V CDR1 and CDR2: SGHRS, YFSETQ.

CDR3 nucleotide sequence: TGCATGGGACTAAGCCAAGAGACCCAGTACTTC. Its protein product is CMGLSQETQYF. The V call is TRBV20-1, the J call TRBJ2-5, with 7 bases lining up with TRBD2. The length of the CDR3 is 11 residues. Germline values: CDR1 DFQATT, CDR2 SNEGSKA (reference sequence).

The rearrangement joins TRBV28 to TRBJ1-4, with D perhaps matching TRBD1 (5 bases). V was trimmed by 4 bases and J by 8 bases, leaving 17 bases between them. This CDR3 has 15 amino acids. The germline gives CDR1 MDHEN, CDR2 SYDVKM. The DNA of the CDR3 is TGTGCCAGCAGTTCCCTCCAGGGTGGTGGAGAAAAACTGTTTTTT. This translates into CASSSLQGGGEKLFF.

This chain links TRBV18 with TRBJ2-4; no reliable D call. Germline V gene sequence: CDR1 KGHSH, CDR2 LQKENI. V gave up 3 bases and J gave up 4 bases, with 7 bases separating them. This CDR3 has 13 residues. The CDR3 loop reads CASSPDKKNIQYF. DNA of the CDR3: TGTGCCAGCTCACCCGACAAGAAAAACATTCAGTACTTC.

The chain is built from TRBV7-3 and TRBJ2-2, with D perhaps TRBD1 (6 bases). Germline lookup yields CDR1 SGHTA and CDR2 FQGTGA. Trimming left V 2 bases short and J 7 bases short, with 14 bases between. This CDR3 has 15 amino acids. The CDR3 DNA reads TGTGCCAGCAGCTTAGATGGGGGCGAAGGCGGGGAGCTGTTTTTT. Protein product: CASSLDGGEGGELFF.

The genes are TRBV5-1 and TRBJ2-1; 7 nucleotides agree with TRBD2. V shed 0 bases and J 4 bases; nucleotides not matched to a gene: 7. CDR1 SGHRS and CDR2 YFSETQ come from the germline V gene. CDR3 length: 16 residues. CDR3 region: CASSLALASGYNEQFF. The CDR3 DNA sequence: TGCGCCAGCAGCTTGGCCTTGGCTAGCGGATACAATGAGCAGTTCTTC.

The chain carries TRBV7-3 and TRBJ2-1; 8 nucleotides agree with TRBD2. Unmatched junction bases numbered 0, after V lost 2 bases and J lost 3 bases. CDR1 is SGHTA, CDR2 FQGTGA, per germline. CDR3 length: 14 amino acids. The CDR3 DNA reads TGTGCCAGCAGCTTAGCGGGAGGCTACAATGAGCAGTTCTTC. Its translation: CASSLAGGYNEQFF.

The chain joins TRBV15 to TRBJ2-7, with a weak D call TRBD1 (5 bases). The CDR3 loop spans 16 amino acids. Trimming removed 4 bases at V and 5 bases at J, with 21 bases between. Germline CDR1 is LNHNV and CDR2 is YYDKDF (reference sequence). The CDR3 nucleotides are TGTGCCACCAGCACCTCATACGGGCAGGGCGAGGACGAGCAGTACTTC. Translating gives CATSTSYGQGEDEQYF.

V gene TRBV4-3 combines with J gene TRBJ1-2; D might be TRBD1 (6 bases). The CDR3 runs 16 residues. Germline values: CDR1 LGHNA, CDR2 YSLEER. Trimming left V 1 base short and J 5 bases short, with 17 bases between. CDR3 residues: CASSQVGGSGLYGYTF. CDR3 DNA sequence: TGCGCCAGCAGCCAAGTTGGGGGCTCGGGGCTATATGGCTACACCTTC.

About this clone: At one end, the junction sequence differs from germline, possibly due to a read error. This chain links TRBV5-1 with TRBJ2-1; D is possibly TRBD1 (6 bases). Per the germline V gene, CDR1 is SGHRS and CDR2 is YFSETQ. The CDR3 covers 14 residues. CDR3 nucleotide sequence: TGCGTCAGCAGCTCTAGACAGGTTCGGAATGAGCAGTTCTTC. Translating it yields CVSSSRQVRNEQFF.

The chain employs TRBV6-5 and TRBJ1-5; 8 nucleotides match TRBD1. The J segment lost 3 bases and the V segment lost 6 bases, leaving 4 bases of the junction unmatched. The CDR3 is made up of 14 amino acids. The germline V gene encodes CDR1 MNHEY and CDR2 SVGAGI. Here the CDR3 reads CASSPTGANQPQHF. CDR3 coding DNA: TGTGCCAGCAGCCCGACAGGGGCCAATCAGCCCCAGCATTTT.

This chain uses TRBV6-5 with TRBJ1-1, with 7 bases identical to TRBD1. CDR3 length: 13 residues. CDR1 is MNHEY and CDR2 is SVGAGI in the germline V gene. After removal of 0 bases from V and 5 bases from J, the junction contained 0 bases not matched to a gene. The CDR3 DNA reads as TGTGCCAGCAGTTACTCGGACAGGACTGAAGCTTTCTTT. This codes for CASSYSDRTEAFF.

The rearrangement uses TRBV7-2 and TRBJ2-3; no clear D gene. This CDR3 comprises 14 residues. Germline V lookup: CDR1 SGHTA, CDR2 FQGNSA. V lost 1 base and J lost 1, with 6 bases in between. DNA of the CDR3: TGTGCCAGCAGCTTAGGAGCCGGCACAGATACGCAGTATTTT. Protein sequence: CASSLGAGTDTQYF.

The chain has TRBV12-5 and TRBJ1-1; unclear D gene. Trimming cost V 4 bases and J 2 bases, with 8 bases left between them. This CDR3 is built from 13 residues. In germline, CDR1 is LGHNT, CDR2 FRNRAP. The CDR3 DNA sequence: TGTGCTAGTGGTTCATCCCCAAACACTGAAGCTTTCTTT. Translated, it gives CASGSSPNTEAFF.

The CDR3 DNA follows: TGTGCCAGCAGCGCCCCGGGGGGGTCCCCTACGCAGTATTTT. Translated, it gives CASSAPGGSPTQYF. The chain uses TRBV9 and TRBJ2-3, with 8 bases identical to TRBD2. V shed 3 bases and J 8 bases; nucleotides not matched to a gene: 8. CDR1 is SGDLS, CDR2 YYNGEE, per germline. The CDR3 has 14 residues. Looking up the rest from reference TRBV9 and TRBJ2-3 gives the full variable domain: DSGVTQTPKHLITATGQRVTLRCSPRSGDLSVYWYQQSLDQGLQFLIQYYNGEERAKGNILERFSAQQFPDLHSELNLSSLELGDSALYFCASSAPGGSPTQYFGPGTRLTVL.

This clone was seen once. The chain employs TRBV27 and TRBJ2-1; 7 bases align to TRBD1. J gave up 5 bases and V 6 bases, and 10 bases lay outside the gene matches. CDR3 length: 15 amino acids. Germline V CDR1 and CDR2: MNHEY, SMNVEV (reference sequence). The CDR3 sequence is CASRGISQGDNEQFF. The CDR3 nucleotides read TGTGCCAGCAGGGGCATCTCCCAGGGGGACAATGAGCAGTTCTTC.

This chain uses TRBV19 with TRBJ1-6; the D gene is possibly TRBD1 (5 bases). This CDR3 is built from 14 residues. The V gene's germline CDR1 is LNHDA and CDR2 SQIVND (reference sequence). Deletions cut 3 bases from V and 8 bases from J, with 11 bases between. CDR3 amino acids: CASSIGGRDSPLHF. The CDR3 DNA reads TGTGCCAGTAGTATTGGGGGGAGGGATTCACCCCTCCACTTT.

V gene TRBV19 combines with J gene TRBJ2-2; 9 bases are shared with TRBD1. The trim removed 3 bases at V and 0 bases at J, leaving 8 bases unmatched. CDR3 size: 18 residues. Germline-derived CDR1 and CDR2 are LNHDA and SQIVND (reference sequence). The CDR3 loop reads CASSMGQGRLPNTGELFF. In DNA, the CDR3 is TGTGCCAGTAGTATGGGACAGGGACGTTTGCCGAACACCGGGGAGCTGTTTTTT.